The present TCR beta chain was sequenced within a study of PD-1 blockade in mismatch repair-deficient tumors. From germline, CDR1 is MGHRA and CDR2 YSYEKL. Trimming pared 0 bases from V and 0 bases from J, leaving 15 bases between. This CDR3 region has 18 residues. Generated by immunoSEQ multiplex PCR, the TCRdb table keeps only in-frame clones and is missing some. The sample shows 80,000 to 100,000 clones, roughly 80% of them seen only once. This sequence was found in an adult with mismatch repair-deficient cancer. This chain uses TRBV4-1 with TRBJ2-1, with D unresolved. The source material was peripheral blood, sampled 12 weeks after starting pembrolizumab. The CDR3 loop is CASSQERVSLNSYNEQFF. Written as DNA, the CDR3 is TGCGCCAGCAGCCAAGAGCGAGTCAGTTTGAACTCCTACAATGAGCAGTTCTTC.